This T cell receptor beta chain was recovered during a study of neurological immune-mediated disorders. Time point described: longitudinal time-point 2. The unsorted libraries originated from 2 million PBMCs kept at -80 C. This clonotype has at least ten counts. A single run covered 15-18 subjects with over 180 million TCR-beta sequences. Via MiXCR, TCRdb re-called the 5' RACE reads, giving one row per CDR3 protein. The repertoire holds 81,000 or so distinct CDR3 sequences, with about 13% as singletons. Germline assignment: CDR1 DFQATT and CDR2 SNEGSKA (reference sequence). CDR3 size: 14 residues. Trimming cost V 3 bases and J 6 bases; bases outside gene matches: 6.

The TCR originated in a female donor with HTLV-1-associated myelopathy (HAM/TSP). The material sequenced was PBMCs. The rearrangement links TRBV20-1 to TRBJ2-7; 12 nucleotides match TRBD2. The CDR3 spells CSARLAGGTGEQYF. The CDR3, as DNA: TGCAGTGCTAGGCTAGCGGGGGGGACGGGCGAGCAGTACTTC.